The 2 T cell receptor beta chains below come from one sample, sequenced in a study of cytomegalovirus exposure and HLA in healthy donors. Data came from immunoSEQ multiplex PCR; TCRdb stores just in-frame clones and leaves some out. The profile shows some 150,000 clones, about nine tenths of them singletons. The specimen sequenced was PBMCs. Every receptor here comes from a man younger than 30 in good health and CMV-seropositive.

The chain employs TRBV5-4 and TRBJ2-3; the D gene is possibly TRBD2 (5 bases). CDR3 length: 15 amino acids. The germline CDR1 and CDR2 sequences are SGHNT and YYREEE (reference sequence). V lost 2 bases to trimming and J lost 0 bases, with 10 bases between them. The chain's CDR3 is CASSFPRGSTDTQYF. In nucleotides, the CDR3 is TGTGCCAGCAGCTTCCCTCGGGGAAGCACAGATACGCAGTATTTT.

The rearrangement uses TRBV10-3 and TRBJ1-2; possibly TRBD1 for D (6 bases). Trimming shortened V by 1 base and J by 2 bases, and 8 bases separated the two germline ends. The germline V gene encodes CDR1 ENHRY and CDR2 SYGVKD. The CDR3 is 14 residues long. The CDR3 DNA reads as TGTGCCATCAGTGAGTTTGGACAGAACTATGGCTACACCTTC. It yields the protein CAISEFGQNYGYTF.